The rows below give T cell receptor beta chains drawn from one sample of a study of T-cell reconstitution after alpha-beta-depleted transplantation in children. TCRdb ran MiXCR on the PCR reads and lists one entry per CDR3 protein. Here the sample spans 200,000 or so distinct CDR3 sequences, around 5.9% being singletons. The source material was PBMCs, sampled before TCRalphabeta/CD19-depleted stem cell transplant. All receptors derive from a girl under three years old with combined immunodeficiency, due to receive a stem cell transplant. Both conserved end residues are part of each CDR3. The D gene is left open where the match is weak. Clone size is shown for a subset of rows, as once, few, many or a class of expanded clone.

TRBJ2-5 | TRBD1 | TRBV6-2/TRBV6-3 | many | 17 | CATGTEWGLGFQETQYF | TGTGCCACCGGGACAGAGTGGGGCCTGGGCTTCCAAGAGACCCAGTACTTC
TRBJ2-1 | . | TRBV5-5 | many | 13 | CASSPLDHNEQFF | TGTGCCAGCAGCCCGCTCGACCACAATGAGCAGTTCTTC
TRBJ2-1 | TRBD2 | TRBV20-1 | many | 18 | CSAQGRLAGKSSYNEQFF | TGCAGTGCCCAAGGTAGACTAGCGGGCAAGAGCTCCTACAATGAGCAGTTCTTC
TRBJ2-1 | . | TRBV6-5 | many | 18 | CASSYGLPDSWDYNEQFF | TGTGCCAGCAGTTACGGATTGCCTGACTCATGGGACTACAATGAGCAGTTCTTC
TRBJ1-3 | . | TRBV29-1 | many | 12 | CSVLFLGNTIYF | TGCAGCGTTTTGTTTCTGGGAAACACCATATATTTT
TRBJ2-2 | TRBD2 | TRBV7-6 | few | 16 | CASSFGGLPNTGELFF | TGTGCCAGCAGCTTTGGGGGACTACCGAACACCGGGGAGCTGTTTTTT
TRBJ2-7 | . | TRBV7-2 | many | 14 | CASSPPSETYEQYF | TGTGCCAGCAGCCCCCCTAGCGAAACCTACGAGCAGTACTTC
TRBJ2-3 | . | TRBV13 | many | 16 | CASSLGAGVIADTQYF | TGTGCCAGCAGCTTAGGGGCAGGGGTTATCGCAGATACGCAGTATTTT
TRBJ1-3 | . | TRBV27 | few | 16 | CASSMDLPTGGNTIYF | TGTGCCAGCAGTATGGACCTTCCTACGGGGGGAAACACCATATATTTT
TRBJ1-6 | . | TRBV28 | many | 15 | CASAYLTGLNSPLHF | TGTGCCAGCGCCTACCTAACAGGGTTGAATTCACCCCTCCACTTT
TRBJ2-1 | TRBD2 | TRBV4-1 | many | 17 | CASSRGLAGKDYNEQFF | TGCGCCAGCAGCCGCGGACTAGCGGGGAAGGACTACAATGAGCAGTTCTTC
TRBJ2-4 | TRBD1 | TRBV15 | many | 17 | CATSRDQDRGLENIQYF | TGTGCCACCAGCAGAGATCAGGACAGGGGGCTCGAAAACATTCAGTACTTC
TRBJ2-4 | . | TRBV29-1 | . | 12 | CSWRGRKNIQYF | TGCAGCTGGAGGGGCAGGAAAAACATTCAGTACTTC
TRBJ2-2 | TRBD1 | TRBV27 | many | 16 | CASSFTGTGDTGELFF | TGTGCCAGCAGTTTTACAGGGACAGGGGACACCGGGGAGCTGTTTTTT
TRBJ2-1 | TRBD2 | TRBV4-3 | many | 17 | CASSQDLGGSAYNEQFF | TGCGCCAGCAGCCAAGACCTCGGCGGGAGTGCCTACAATGAGCAGTTCTTC
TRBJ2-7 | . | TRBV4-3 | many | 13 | CASSPGTTYEQYF | TGCGCCAGCAGCCCCGGGACAACCTACGAGCAGTACTTC
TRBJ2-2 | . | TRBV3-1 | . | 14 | CTFIMTGDTGELFF | TGTACCTTCATTATGACAGGTGACACCGGGGAGCTGTTTTTT
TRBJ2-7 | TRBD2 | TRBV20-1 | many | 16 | CSARDTLRLAGYEQYF | TGCAGTGCTAGAGATACCCTCCGACTAGCGGGCTACGAGCAGTACTTC
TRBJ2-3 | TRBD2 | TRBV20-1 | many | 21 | CSARDLRLERGAVVRTDTQYF | TGCAGTGCTAGAGACCTTCGACTAGAGCGGGGGGCCGTAGTTCGAACAGATACGCAGTATTTT
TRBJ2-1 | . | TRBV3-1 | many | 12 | CASSQDHYEQFF | TGTGCCAGCAGCCAAGATCACTATGAGCAGTTCTTC
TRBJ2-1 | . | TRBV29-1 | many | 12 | CSVERPYNEQFF | TGCAGCGTTGAGAGACCCTACAATGAGCAGTTCTTC
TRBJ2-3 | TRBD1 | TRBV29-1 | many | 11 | CSVQGAGTQYF | TGCAGCGTTCAGGGGGCCGGTACGCAGTATTTT
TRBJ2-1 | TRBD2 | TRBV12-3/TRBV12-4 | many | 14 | CASSAGLAGNEQFF | TGTGCCAGCAGTGCGGGACTAGCGGGCAATGAGCAGTTCTTC
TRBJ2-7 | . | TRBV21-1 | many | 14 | CASSKERTFYEQYF | TGTGCCAGCAGCAAAGAAAGGACCTTTTACGAGCAGTACTTC
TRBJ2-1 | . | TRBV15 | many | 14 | CATSREFPFTWQFF | TGTGCCACCAGCAGGGAGTTCCCTTTTACATGGCAGTTCTTC
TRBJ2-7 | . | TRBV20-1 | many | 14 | CSAPQGGPLSEQYF | TGCAGTGCTCCCCAAGGGGGGCCGCTGAGCGAGCAGTACTTC
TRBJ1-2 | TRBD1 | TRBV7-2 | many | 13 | CASSLAGGEGYTF | TGTGCCAGCAGCTTAGCAGGGGGCGAGGGCTACACCTTC
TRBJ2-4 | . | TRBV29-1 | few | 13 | CSVYDLAKNIQYF | TGCAGCGTTTACGACCTAGCCAAAAACATTCAGTACTTC
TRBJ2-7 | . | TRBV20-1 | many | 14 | CSARDYFRGYEQYF | TGCAGTGCTAGAGATTATTTTCGGGGCTACGAGCAGTACTTC
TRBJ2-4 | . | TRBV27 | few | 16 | CASSPLRSGAKNIQYF | TGTGCCAGCAGCCCCCTTCGGTCCGGCGCCAAAAACATTCAGTACTTC
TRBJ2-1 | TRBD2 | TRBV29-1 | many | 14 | CSVVRDYMANEQFF | TGCAGCGTTGTGAGGGACTACATGGCCAATGAGCAGTTCTTC
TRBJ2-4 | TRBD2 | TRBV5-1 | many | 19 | CASSLFGLAGGGVKNIQYF | TGCGCCAGCAGCTTGTTTGGACTAGCGGGAGGAGGTGTCAAAAACATTCAGTACTTC
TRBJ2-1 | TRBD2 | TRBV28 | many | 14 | CASSLLAGRNEQFF | TGTGCCAGCAGTTTGCTAGCGGGAAGGAATGAGCAGTTCTTC
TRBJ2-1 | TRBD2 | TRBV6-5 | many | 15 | CASRSLAGGRYEQFF | TGTGCCAGCAGATCACTAGCGGGAGGGCGCTATGAGCAGTTCTTC
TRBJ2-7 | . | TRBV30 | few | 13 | CAWSRGKAYEQYF | TGTGCCTGGAGCCGGGGTAAGGCCTACGAGCAGTACTTC
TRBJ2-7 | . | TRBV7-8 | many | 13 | CASSPGPNYEQYF | TGTGCCAGCAGCCCGGGGCCTAACTACGAGCAGTACTTC
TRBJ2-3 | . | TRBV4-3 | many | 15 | CASSQDSAHTDTQYF | TGCGCCAGCAGCCAAGATTCGGCCCACACAGATACGCAGTATTTT
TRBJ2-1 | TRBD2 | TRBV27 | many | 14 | CASSWTSGGLFKFF | TGTGCCAGCAGCTGGACTAGCGGGGGGCTTTTTAAGTTCTTC
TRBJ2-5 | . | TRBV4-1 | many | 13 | CASSHGAAETQYF | TGCGCCAGCAGCCATGGGGCCGCGGAGACCCAGTACTTC
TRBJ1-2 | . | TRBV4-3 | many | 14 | CASSQDGDYYGYTF | TGCGCCAGCAGCCAAGATGGCGACTACTATGGCTACACCTTC
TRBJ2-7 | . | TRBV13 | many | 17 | CASSLGRYWSQGNEQYF | TGTGCCAGCAGCTTAGGCCGTTATTGGTCACAGGGCAACGAGCAGTACTTC
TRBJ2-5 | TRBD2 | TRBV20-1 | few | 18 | CSAYPKKLAGVGQETQYF | TGCAGTGCTTACCCTAAAAAACTAGCGGGAGTAGGGCAAGAGACCCAGTACTTC
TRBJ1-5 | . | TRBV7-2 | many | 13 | CASSLAKWEPQHF | TGTGCCAGCAGCTTAGCCAAATGGGAGCCCCAGCATTTT
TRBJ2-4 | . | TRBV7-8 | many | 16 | CASSPLTLLAKNIQYF | TGTGCCAGCAGCCCCCTGACATTGCTAGCCAAAAACATTCAGTACTTC
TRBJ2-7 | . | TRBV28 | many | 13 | CASSPHLSYEQYF | TGTGCCAGCAGTCCTCATCTCAGCTACGAGCAGTACTTC
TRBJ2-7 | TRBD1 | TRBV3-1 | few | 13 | CASSHDRVYEQYF | TGTGCCAGCAGCCACGACAGGGTCTACGAGCAGTACTTC
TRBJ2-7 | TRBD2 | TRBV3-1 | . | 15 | CASSQEAGTPYEQYF | TGTGCCAGCAGCCAAGAAGCGGGGACCCCTTACGAGCAGTACTTC
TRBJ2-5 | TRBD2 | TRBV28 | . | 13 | CASRGRGRETQYF | TGTGCCAGCAGGGGACGCGGGAGGGAGACCCAGTACTTC
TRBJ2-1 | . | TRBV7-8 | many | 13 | CASSYFLAHEQFF | TGTGCCAGCAGCTATTTTTTGGCTCATGAGCAGTTCTTC
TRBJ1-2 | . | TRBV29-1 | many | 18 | CSVEFLRGRTVGDYGYTF | TGCAGCGTTGAATTTCTTCGGGGGCGGACGGTGGGGGACTATGGCTACACCTTC
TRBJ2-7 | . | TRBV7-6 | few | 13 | CASSPRSPYEQYF | TGTGCCAGCAGCCCGCGGTCACCTTACGAGCAGTACTTC
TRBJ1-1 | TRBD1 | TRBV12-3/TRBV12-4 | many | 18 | CASTPSGGGQARITEAFF | TGTGCCAGCACCCCTTCAGGGGGGGGACAGGCCCGAATCACTGAAGCTTTCTTT
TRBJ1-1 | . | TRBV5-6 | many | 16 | CASSLILGNRETEAFF | TGTGCCAGCAGCTTAATTCTAGGGAACAGGGAGACTGAAGCTTTCTTT
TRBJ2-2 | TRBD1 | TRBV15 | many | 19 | CATSRGDRDRGLNTGELFF | TGTGCCACCAGCAGGGGGGACCGGGACAGGGGCTTGAACACCGGGGAGCTGTTTTTT
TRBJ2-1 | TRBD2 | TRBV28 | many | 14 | CASSPTGLRNEQFF | TGTGCCAGCAGTCCGACGGGACTACGCAATGAGCAGTTCTTC
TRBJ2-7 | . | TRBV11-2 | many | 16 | CASSLVAHTSSYEQYF | TGTGCCAGCAGCTTAGTTGCACACACTAGCTCCTACGAGCAGTACTTC
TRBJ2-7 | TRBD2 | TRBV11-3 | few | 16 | CASSSYPTSGAYEQYF | TGTGCCAGCAGCTCCTACCCGACTAGCGGAGCCTACGAGCAGTACTTC
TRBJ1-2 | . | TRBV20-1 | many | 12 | CSVLWGTAGYTF | TGCAGTGTCCTATGGGGTACCGCAGGCTACACCTTC
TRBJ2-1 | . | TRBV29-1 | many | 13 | CSIYSGSLNEQFF | TGCAGCATTTATAGCGGAAGCCTCAATGAGCAGTTCTTC